The TCR beta chain described here comes from a study of neoadjuvant anti-PD-1 for oral cavity cancer. Sequencing was performed with immunoSEQ multiplex PCR; in TCRdb, only in-frame clones are kept and a portion is missing. The table lists approximately 15,000 clones, roughly 77% of them singletons. Trimming took 2 bases from V and 5 from J; bases not matched to a gene: 4. The CDR3 is made up of 15 amino acids. Germline CDR1 is SGHRS and CDR2 is YFSETQ. The time point was: after neoadjuvant nivolumab, at surgical resection. V usage is TRBV5-1 and J usage is TRBJ2-2, with 9 bases identical to TRBD1. Sequencing was performed on PBMCs, taken after nivolumab (anti-PD-1) treatment. The receptor was derived from a person aged 40 to 85 with oral cavity squamous cell carcinoma. The CDR3 here is CASSFGTGNTGELFF. CDR3 nucleotide sequence: TGCGCCAGCAGCTTCGGGACAGGGAATACCGGGGAGCTGTTTTTT.